This entry features one T cell receptor beta chain sequence. Its antigen remains unknown. Next came a second PCR, run for about 7 to 12 cycles, which used a sample-barcoded 5' primer along with a J-beta primer mix. TCRdb independently ran MiXCR on the 5' RACE reads; one entry per CDR3 protein. The data show 2 million or so distinct CDR3 sequences, less than 50% seen once. The entry originates in a study of blood T cells in healthy people across ages. Donors gave roughly 10 milliliters of peripheral blood apiece. V trimming: 0 bases; J trimming: 5 bases; junction bases outside the gene matches: 8. Germline V gene sequence: CDR1 LGHNA, CDR2 YSLEER. This CDR3 has 16 amino acids. Study results and caveats: It was held that diversity estimates obtained from one million T cells represented underestimates. Because donor CMV status was unknown, expanded clonotype changes were possibly confounded. When set beside aged donors, long-lived donors presented more naive CD4+ cells and higher diversity.

V is TRBV4-3 and J is TRBJ2-3, with 7 bases identical to TRBD2. This sequence was found in a woman aged 40 to 50 in good health. Material: blood. CDR3 DNA: TGCGCCAGCAGCCAAGATGGGACTATAGAACTAGATACGCAGTATTTT. It yields the protein CASSQDGTIELDTQYF.